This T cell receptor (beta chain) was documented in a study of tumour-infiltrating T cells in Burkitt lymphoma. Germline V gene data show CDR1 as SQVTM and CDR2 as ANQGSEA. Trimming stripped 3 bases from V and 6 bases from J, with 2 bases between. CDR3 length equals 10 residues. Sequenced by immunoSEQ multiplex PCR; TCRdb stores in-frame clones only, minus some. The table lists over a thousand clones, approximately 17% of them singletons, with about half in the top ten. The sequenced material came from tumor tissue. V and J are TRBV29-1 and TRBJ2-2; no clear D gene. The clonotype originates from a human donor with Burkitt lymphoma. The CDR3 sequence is CSVDSGELFF. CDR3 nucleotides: TGCAGCGTTGACTCCGGGGAGCTGTTTTTT.